What follows are 5 T cell receptor beta chains derived from one specimen sequenced in a study of blood T cell repertoires in COVID-19. TCRdb keeps only in-frame clones here, not all; method: immunoSEQ multiplex PCR. The profile shows under 500,000 clones, about 89% of them singletons. The sequenced material came from peripheral blood. The receptors stem from a woman aged 25 to 39 with acute or convalescent COVID-19.

The sample holds a few counts of this clone. Other DNA sequences in this sample translate to the same CDR3. The chain couples TRBV7-3 to TRBJ2-1; D unresolved. CDR1 SGHTA and CDR2 FQGTGA come from the germline V gene. The CDR3 sequence is 13 residues long. V lost 0 bases to trimming and J lost 5 bases, with 5 bases between them. The CDR3 here is CASSLTRDNEQFF. CDR3 DNA sequence: TGTGCCAGCAGCTTAACCCGTGACAATGAGCAGTTCTTC.

This chain joins TRBV4-1 and TRBJ2-3; D unresolved. The CDR3 is 14 amino acids. Per the germline V gene, CDR1 is MGHRA and CDR2 is YSYEKL. The V end was cut by 0 bases, the J end by 2 bases, with 6 bases between. CDR3 region: CASSQDQVTDTQYF. The CDR3 nucleotides are TGCGCCAGCAGCCAAGATCAGGTCACAGATACGCAGTATTTT.

V gene TRBV28 combines with J gene TRBJ2-1; 8 bases agree with TRBD2. The CDR3 runs 14 residues. Germline CDR1 reads MDHEN; CDR2 reads SYDVKM. Germline trimming cut 11 bases from V and 0 bases from J; bases unmatched to any gene: 6. In DNA form, the CDR3 reads TGTGCCTCGGGGGGGCCGAGCTCCTACAATGAGCAGTTCTTC. It yields the protein CASGGPSSYNEQFF.

V usage is TRBV5-5 and J usage is TRBJ2-6; the match to TRBD2 covers 13 bases. V trimming: 4 bases; J trimming: 4 bases; junction bases outside the gene matches: 5. The CDR3 length is 17 residues. Germline V CDR1 and CDR2: SGHKS, YYEKEE (reference sequence). The CDR3 bases are TGTGCCAGCAGCGACGGACTAGCGGGGGCCGGGGCCAACGTCCTGACTTTC. It yields the protein CASSDGLAGAGANVLTF.

The chain recombines TRBV6-5 with TRBJ2-7; D remains unclear. Germline V gene sequence: CDR1 MNHEY, CDR2 SVGAGI. Trimming left V 6 bases short and J 2 bases short, with 8 bases between. There are 12 residues in the CDR3. CDR3 loop: CASSRGTYEQYF. CDR3 in DNA: TGTGCCAGCAGCCGCGGTACCTACGAGCAGTACTTC.